Following are 8 T cell receptor beta chains from one sample sequenced in a study of blood T cell repertoires in COVID-19. Profiled with immunoSEQ multiplex PCR; TCRdb holds only in-frame clones, not every one. The sample gives approximately 220,000 clones, roughly 88% of which show up once; roughly 27% is in the top ten. The sequenced sample consisted of peripheral blood. The receptors stem from a man in his forties with acute or convalescent COVID-19.

The rearrangement uses TRBV13 and TRBJ2-7; D is undetermined. V gave up 2 bases and J gave up 5 bases, with 4 bases separating them. CDR3 length: 11 amino acids. Germline CDR1 is PRHDT and CDR2 is FYEKMQ (reference sequence). CDR3 DNA sequence: TGTGCCAGCAGCTTAACAGACGAGCAGTACTTC. Translating gives CASSLTDEQYF.

The V call is TRBV7-7, the J call TRBJ2-1, with 13 positions matching TRBD2. Germline V gene sequence: CDR1 SSHAT, CDR2 FNYEAQ (reference sequence). Germline trimming cut 5 bases from V and 9 bases from J; bases unmatched to any gene: 10. This CDR3 region has 16 residues. The CDR3 here is CASSPGTSGTPGEQFF. CDR3 nucleotides: TGTGCCAGCAGCCCGGGGACTAGCGGGACCCCCGGTGAGCAGTTCTTC.

The J gene is TRBJ1-1, the V gene TRBV30, with a weak D call TRBD1 (5 bases). V was clipped by 2 bases and J by 4 bases, with 17 bases between them. Per germline, CDR1 GTSNPN and CDR2 SVGIG (reference sequence). The CDR3 is made up of 15 amino acids. CDR3 nucleotide sequence: TGTGCCTGGAGTCTACCTGGGGGAGGGACCACTGAAGCTTTCTTT. This encodes CAWSLPGGGTTEAFF.

V gene TRBV18 combines with J gene TRBJ1-2, with a tentative D call TRBD1 (5 bases). Germline V gene data show CDR1 as KGHSH and CDR2 as LQKENI. CDR3 length: 12 amino acids. V was cut by 6 bases and J by 6 bases, with 11 bases left in between. The CDR3 coding sequence is TGTGCCAGCTCGCTTGACAGTAATGGCTACACCTTC. Its translation is CASSLDSNGYTF.

The chain links TRBV18 to TRBJ2-1, with TRBD2 as a possible D gene (5 bases). The V end lost 6 bases, the J end lost 0 bases, and 18 bases lay between the germline ends. The germline gives CDR1 KGHSH, CDR2 LQKENI. This CDR3 spans 17 amino acids. The CDR3 nucleotides are TGTGCCAGCTCCTATCCCCCACTAGGTTTCTCCTACAATGAGCAGTTCTTC. It encodes CASSYPPLGFSYNEQFF.

This clone was found a few times. The chain joins TRBV6-5 to TRBJ1-2; D is ambiguous. Per germline, CDR1 MNHEY and CDR2 SVGAGI. The ends were cut back, 2 bases at V and 4 bases at J, with 11 bases in the middle. This CDR3 is 14 amino acids long. This CDR3 is CASSYQKGGYGYTF. The DNA for the CDR3 is TGTGCCAGCAGTTACCAGAAGGGAGGCTATGGCTACACCTTC.

The chain links TRBV2 to TRBJ1-2; 11 bases line up with TRBD1. Germline lookup yields CDR1 SNHLY and CDR2 FYNNEI. V lost 6 bases and J lost 7; bases outside the gene matches: 4. The length of the CDR3 is 13 residues. CDR3 DNA sequence: TGTGCCAGCAGCCAGGGACAGGGGGGTGGCTACACCTTC. This gives the protein CASSQGQGGGYTF. Full variable domain (missing parts from reference TRBV2 and TRBJ1-2): EPEVTQTPSHQVTQMGQEVILRCVPISNHLYFYWYRQILGQKVEFLVSFYNNEISEKSEIFDDQFSVERPDGSNFTLKIRSTKLEDSAMYFCASSQGQGGGYTFGSGTRLTVV.

This clone was detected a few times. The genes are TRBV9 and TRBJ2-1, with TRBD2 identical over 8 bases. The CDR3 loop spans 16 amino acids. Germline lookup yields CDR1 SGDLS and CDR2 YYNGEE. V shed 0 bases and J 11 bases; nucleotides not matched to a gene: 13. The chain's CDR3 is CASSVDSAGDHEKQFF. The CDR3 nucleotides are TGTGCCAGCAGCGTAGATTCAGCGGGAGACCATGAAAAGCAGTTCTTC. Supplemented by reference TRBV9 and TRBJ2-1, the full variable domain reads DSGVTQTPKHLITATGQRVTLRCSPRSGDLSVYWYQQSLDQGLQFLIQYYNGEERAKGNILERFSAQQFPDLHSELNLSSLELGDSALYFCASSVDSAGDHEKQFFGPGTRLTVL.